These 32 T cell receptor beta chains were sequenced from one sample in a study of cytomegalovirus exposure and HLA in healthy donors. The PCR was carried out with 60 Vbeta primers and 13 Jbeta primers. Assay used: immunoSEQ multiplex PCR; TCRdb lists only in-frame clones, some missing. The sample includes some 150,000 clones, approximately 79% seen only once; the top ten take more than 1.2%. The specimen sequenced was PBMCs. Source of these receptors: a man aged 60 to 75 in good health and CMV-seronegative.

This sequence joins TRBV11-2 and TRBJ2-1; 7 nucleotides line up with TRBD1. The junction had 7 bases not matched to a gene; V was cut back by 5 bases and J by 3 bases. Germline loops: CDR1 SGHAT, CDR2 FQNNGV. This CDR3 is 15 amino acids long. The CDR3 DNA reads TGTGCCAGCAGCAACAGGGGCGCTATCTACAATGAGCAGTTCTTC. It yields the protein CASSNRGAIYNEQFF.

The CDR3 nucleotides read TGTGCCACCAGCAGAGAGGGCAGGGCGATAGATACGCAGTATTTT. Its protein is CATSREGRAIDTQYF. V is TRBV15 and J is TRBJ2-3; maybe TRBD1 (5 bases). This CDR3 contains 15 residues. The V end lost 0 bases, the J end lost 5 bases, and 12 bases lay between the germline ends. Germline CDR1 and CDR2: LNHNV and YYDKDF (reference sequence).

This clone was seen a single time. The DNA is omitted, as the CDR3 cannot be located on it reliably, and the CDR3 follows TCRdb's listing. This rearrangement joins TRBV9 to TRBJ1-1; the table gives TRBD1 as D, unverified against the DNA. From germline, CDR1 is SGDLS and CDR2 YYNGEE. The length of the CDR3 is 13 amino acids, counting both ends. CDR3 amino acids: CASSVGTGAKTFF.

The chain has TRBV2 and TRBJ2-5, with 8 bases lining up with TRBD1. Gene TRBJ2-7 matches the end of the DNA better, so the J call may be wrong. The CDR3 has 14 residues. Germline lookup yields CDR1 SNHLY and CDR2 FYNNEI. The CDR3 coding sequence is TGTGCCAGCAGTGAGTGGACAGGGATCTACGAGCAGTACTTC. The encoded protein is CASSEWTGIYEQYF.

The chain uses TRBV25-1 and TRBJ2-7; TRBD1 is a possible D gene (6 bases). The germline V and J ends were trimmed by 1 base and 1 base, with 8 bases remaining between them. The germline gives CDR1 MGHDK, CDR2 SYGVNS. The CDR3 sequence is 14 residues long. CDR3 sequence (DNA): TGTGCCAGCAGTGAATTCGGACAGTCCTACGAGCAGTACTTC. Its protein product is CASSEFGQSYEQYF.

This chain connects TRBV15 to TRBJ2-3, with TRBD1 matching 9 bases. The CDR3 loop spans 15 amino acids. Germline V CDR1 and CDR2: LNHNV, YYDKDF (reference sequence). The ends lost 5 bases at V and 1 base at J; junction bases unmatched: 4. For the CDR3, the DNA is TGTGCCACCAGCCGGGACAGGGCTCGCACAGATACGCAGTATTTT. As protein: CATSRDRARTDTQYF.

DNA of the CDR3: TGTGCCAGCAGCGTTACAGGGGTTGGTGAAAAACTGTTTTTT. This translates into CASSVTGVGEKLFF. This chain uses TRBV9 with TRBJ1-4; 7 bases agree with TRBD1. Germline V gene lookup returns CDR1 SGDLS and CDR2 YYNGEE. V lost 2 bases, J lost 7 bases, and 5 bases stayed unmatched. This CDR3 contains 14 residues.

This clone was observed a few times. This chain connects TRBV5-1 to TRBJ1-1, with 7 bases aligning to TRBD1. V shed 0 bases and J 3 bases; nucleotides not matched to a gene: 5. The CDR3 totals 15 residues. Looked up from germline, CDR1 is SGHRS and CDR2 is YFSETQ. The CDR3 loop reads CASSLATGIDTEAFF. DNA of the CDR3: TGCGCCAGCAGCTTGGCGACAGGGATTGACACTGAAGCTTTCTTT.

This rearrangement joins TRBV9 to TRBJ2-3, with D possibly matching TRBD2 (5 bases). The germline V gene has CDR1 SGDLS and CDR2 YYNGEE. V was trimmed by 0 bases and J by 5 bases, leaving 13 bases between them. The length of the CDR3 is 15 residues. The CDR3 region is CASSVGVVALDTQYF. CDR3 DNA sequence: TGTGCCAGCAGCGTAGGGGTGGTAGCGCTAGATACGCAGTATTTT.

The chain joins TRBV5-1 to TRBJ2-1, with no clear D. CDR1 SGHRS and CDR2 YFSETQ come from the germline V gene. V was trimmed by 4 bases and J by 1 base, leaving 15 bases between them. The CDR3 spans 16 residues. The chain's CDR3 is CASSPPGVVSYNEQFF. The CDR3 bases are TGCGCCAGCAGCCCCCCAGGTGTAGTTTCCTACAATGAGCAGTTCTTC.

In its sample, this clone was seen once. The chain recombines TRBV18 with TRBJ2-7; 7 nucleotides line up with TRBD1. The junction had 8 bases not matched to a gene; V was cut back by 4 bases and J by 5 bases. Looked up from germline, CDR1 is KGHSH and CDR2 is LQKENI. The CDR3 covers 14 residues. The CDR3 loop is CASSLRGRGDEQYF. The CDR3 nucleotides read TGTGCCAGCTCACTGAGGGGGCGCGGTGACGAGCAGTACTTC. The variable domain in full, with the rest retrieved from reference TRBV18 and TRBJ2-7, is NAGVMQNPRHLVRRRGQEARLRCSPMKGHSHVYWYRQLPEEGLKFMVYLQKENIIDESGMPKERFSAEFPKEGPSILRIQQVVRGDSAAYFCASSLRGRGDEQYFGPGTRLTVT.

The chain combines TRBV27 with TRBJ2-5; TRBD2 matches at 11 bases. Per the germline V gene, CDR1 is MNHEY and CDR2 is SMNVEV (reference sequence). V trimming: 8 bases; J trimming: 2 bases; junction bases outside the gene matches: 7. CDR3 length: 15 residues. The CDR3 DNA follows: TGTGCCAGCTGGGCGGCTAGCGGGGGGCAAGAGACCCAGTACTTC. Amino acids: CASWAASGGQETQYF.

The rearrangement joins TRBV6-1 to TRBJ1-6; D perhaps matches TRBD1 (6 bases). From germline, CDR1 is MNHNS and CDR2 SASEGT. The V end was cut by 1 base, the J end by 8 bases, with 9 bases between. The CDR3 is 14 residues long. The CDR3 here is CASSEVGAYSPLHF. In DNA form, the CDR3 reads TGTGCCAGCAGTGAAGTGGGGGCTTATTCACCCCTCCACTTT.

This rearrangement joins TRBV7-2 to TRBJ2-5; 9 bases align to TRBD1. CDR1 SGHTA and CDR2 FQGNSA come from the germline V gene. CDR3 length: 16 residues. J gave up 5 bases and V 5 bases, and 12 bases lay outside the gene matches. CDR3 sequence (DNA): TGTGCCAGCAGCGCCACCGGGACAGGGAGGTTTGAGACCCAGTACTTC. Protein sequence: CASSATGTGRFETQYF.

V is TRBV27 and J is TRBJ2-7, with TRBD2 matching over 8 bases. The CDR3 runs 15 residues. J was trimmed by 1 base and V by 1 base; bases with no gene match: 3. Germline lookup yields CDR1 MNHEY and CDR2 SMNVEV (reference sequence). The CDR3 loop reads CASSLFGGRSYEQYF. In nucleotides, the CDR3 is TGTGCCAGCAGTTTATTCGGCGGGAGGTCCTACGAGCAGTACTTC.

The chain is built from TRBV6-5 and TRBJ2-7; TRBD2 agrees at 15 bases. Germline trimming cut 4 bases from V and 1 base from J; bases unmatched to any gene: 2. The germline V gene has CDR1 MNHEY and CDR2 SVGAGI. This CDR3 comprises 16 residues. DNA for the CDR3: TGTGCCAGCAGTTTCGGACTAGCGGGAGGGTCCTACGAGCAGTACTTC. Its protein product is CASSFGLAGGSYEQYF.

The J gene is TRBJ2-7, the V gene TRBV6-6, with D possibly being TRBD2 (6 bases). The CDR3 is made up of 16 amino acids. Trimming pared 0 bases from V and 2 bases from J, leaving 14 bases between. Germline V CDR1 and CDR2: MNHNY, SVGAGI (reference sequence). CDR3 region: CASSYSRGTPTYEQYF. CDR3 nucleotide sequence: TGTGCCAGCAGTTACTCGAGAGGGACTCCGACCTACGAGCAGTACTTC.

The V gene is TRBV10-2, the J gene TRBJ2-1; 9 bases map to TRBD2. CDR3 length equals 16 residues. With 0 bases clipped from V and 3 bases from J, the junction kept 3 bases outside the gene matches. Germline V gene lookup returns CDR1 WSHSY and CDR2 SAAADI. The chain's CDR3 is CASSESDSGSYNEQFF. The CDR3 coding sequence is TGCGCCAGCAGTGAGTCGGATAGCGGGAGCTACAATGAGCAGTTCTTC.

The chain uses TRBV27 and TRBJ1-4; D is undetermined. The V end lost 3 bases, the J end lost 0 bases, and 5 bases lay between the germline ends. The CDR3 consists of 14 residues. Germline V gene data show CDR1 as MNHEY and CDR2 as SMNVEV (reference sequence). The CDR3 loop is CASSFGSTNEKLFF. The CDR3 nucleotides are TGTGCCAGCAGTTTCGGTTCAACTAATGAAAAACTGTTTTTT.

In this sample, this clone turned up a few times. The chain has TRBV5-1 and TRBJ1-1; 8 nucleotides line up with TRBD1. Trimming at V came to 7 bases and at J to 2 bases, leaving 1 base not matched to a gene. CDR1 is SGHRS, CDR2 YFSETQ, per germline. The CDR3 consists of 12 residues. The CDR3 DNA is TGCGCCAGCGGACAGGGTAACACTGAAGCTTTCTTT. This codes for CASGQGNTEAFF.

This clone has just a few counts. DNA for the CDR3: TGTGCCAGCAGTTGGACAACCCAGGGGCGATATGGCTACACCTTC. This codes for CASSWTTQGRYGYTF. V gene TRBV28 combines with J gene TRBJ1-2, with a weak D call TRBD1 (6 bases). The CDR3 extends over 15 amino acids. CDR1 MDHEN and CDR2 SYDVKM come from the germline V gene. V lost 4 bases and J 5 bases, leaving 17 bases between the germline ends.

This rearrangement joins TRBV7-6 to TRBJ1-1, with TRBD1 matching over 7 bases. The germline CDR1 and CDR2 sequences are SGHVS and FNYEAQ. V lost 5 bases to trimming and J lost 0 bases; unmatched junction nucleotides: 3. This CDR3 has 14 residues. The chain's CDR3 is CASSEQGMNTEAFF. The CDR3 DNA follows: TGTGCCAGCAGCGAACAGGGGATGAACACTGAAGCTTTCTTT.

J is TRBJ2-1 and V is TRBV7-8; 7 nucleotides match TRBD2. The CDR3 contains 16 residues. Germline V CDR1 and CDR2: SGHVS, FQNEAQ. Trimming at V came to 2 bases and at J to 4 bases, leaving 8 bases not matched to a gene. DNA for the CDR3: TGTGCCAGCAGCTTATTTAAGGCGGGAGCTTACAATGAGCAGTTCTTC. Protein: CASSLFKAGAYNEQFF.

This clone came up a few times. This chain uses TRBV11-2 with TRBJ1-2; no reliable D call. V lost 2 bases to trimming and J lost 4 bases, with 8 bases between them. The CDR3 length is 13 residues. Germline V gene lookup returns CDR1 SGHAT and CDR2 FQNNGV. The CDR3 reads CASSLLGTYGYTF. CDR3 sequence (DNA): TGTGCCAGCAGCTTATTGGGCACCTATGGCTACACCTTC.

This clone appeared a single time. V gene TRBV7-6 combines with J gene TRBJ2-5, with a weak D call TRBD2 (6 bases). V was pared by 2 bases and J by 5 bases, with 21 bases between. CDR3 length: 17 residues. The germline V gene encodes CDR1 SGHVS and CDR2 FNYEAQ. The CDR3 DNA reads TGTGCCAGCAGCTTAATCGGGCCGTCTGCGGGAACTGAGACCCAGTACTTC. Amino acid sequence: CASSLIGPSAGTETQYF.

J is TRBJ2-7 and V is TRBV25-1; 9 nucleotides agree with TRBD1. V lost 7 bases to trimming and J lost 3 bases; unmatched junction nucleotides: 4. Germline V gene sequence: CDR1 MGHDK, CDR2 SYGVNS. This CDR3 region has 13 residues. Here the CDR3 reads CASIGTGSYEQYF. Here the CDR3 DNA reads TGTGCCAGCATTGGGACAGGGAGCTACGAGCAGTACTTC.

The chain has TRBV5-8 and TRBJ2-7, with D tentatively TRBD1 (6 bases). V lost 0 bases, J lost 12 bases, and 19 bases lay in between. Per germline, CDR1 SGHTS and CDR2 YDEGEE. The CDR3 runs to 14 residues. In DNA, the CDR3 is TGTGCCAGCAGCTTGGAGACGGGACATACCAAGGGGTACTTC. This translates into CASSLETGHTKGYF.

V usage is TRBV4-3 and J usage is TRBJ2-2; 13 bases map to TRBD2. The trim removed 5 bases at V and 3 bases at J, leaving 9 bases unmatched. The germline gives CDR1 LGHNA, CDR2 YSLEER. The CDR3 has 18 residues. Here the CDR3 reads CASSKKTSGRPDTGELFF. The CDR3 nucleotides read TGCGCCAGCAGCAAAAAGACTAGCGGGAGGCCCGACACCGGGGAGCTGTTTTTT.

V is TRBV28 and J is TRBJ1-6; 8 nucleotides agree with TRBD1. Unmatched junction bases numbered 6, after V lost 6 bases and J lost 5 bases. Per the germline V gene, CDR1 is MDHEN and CDR2 is SYDVKM. The CDR3 loop spans 15 amino acids. The CDR3 nucleotides are TGTGCCAGCAGGGACGGACAGGGCAATAATTCACCCCTCCACTTT. Amino acid sequence: CASRDGQGNNSPLHF.

This clone was counted a few times. The chain couples TRBV9 to TRBJ2-3; D gene unclear. V was shortened by 2 bases and J by 0 bases, with 4 bases between the two germline ends. The CDR3 runs to 13 residues. CDR1 and CDR2 (germline): SGDLS, YYNGEE. The CDR3 DNA reads TGTGCCAGCAGCGTCCCTAGCACAGATACGCAGTATTTT. Protein product: CASSVPSTDTQYF.

V and J are TRBV7-9 and TRBJ2-1, with 7 bases identical to TRBD1. Germline V gene data show CDR1 as SEHNR and CDR2 as FQNEAQ (reference sequence). The CDR3 runs to 14 residues. V shed 4 bases and J 5 bases; nucleotides not matched to a gene: 5. The CDR3 protein is CASSSDRRNNEQFF. The CDR3 coding sequence is TGTGCCAGCAGCTCGGACAGGAGAAACAATGAGCAGTTCTTC.

The rearrangement uses TRBV10-3 and TRBJ2-3; 8 bases line up with TRBD2. The ends lost 10 bases at V and 6 bases at J; junction bases unmatched: 6. Looked up from germline, CDR1 is ENHRY and CDR2 is SYGVKD. CDR3 size: 12 residues. CDR3 nucleotides: TGTGCCACCAACGGGGGGGCGGATACGCAGTATTTT. As protein: CATNGGADTQYF.